Below are 25 T cell receptor beta chains sequenced from a single sample in a study of T cell repertoires in cytomegalovirus infection. Via MiXCR, TCRdb re-called the reads, giving one row per CDR3 protein. This repertoire shows some 900,000 distinct CDR3 sequences, about 33% found once; its top ten account for roughly an eighth. Their recognized antigens are unknown. The sample here was cultured CD8+ T cells from PBMCs, taken from culture after CMV antigen stimulation. These receptors all stem from a human donor in good health (CMV status not recorded). Some clones in this sample may be carry-over from other donors' samples.

The chain carries TRBV7-8 and TRBJ2-7; 8 positions agree with TRBD1. The CDR3 covers 15 residues. Germline V gene lookup returns CDR1 SGHVS and CDR2 FQNEAQ. CDR3 region: CVSSRGQGPSYEQYV. The CDR3 DNA follows: TGTGTCAGCAGCCGAGGACAGGGCCCTTCCTACGAGCAGTACGTC.

A remark on this clonotype: Since a much larger clone is just one base distant, this may be a read error. The V and J genes are TRBV7-6 and TRBJ2-1; 8 nucleotides match TRBD1. The length of the CDR3 is 16 residues. Germline V gene sequence: CDR1 SGHVS, CDR2 FNYEAQ. Losses at the gene ends were 8 bases for V and 4 bases for J; bases not matched to a gene: 13. CDR3 in amino acids: CASCPSGGEGYNEQFF. The CDR3 bases are TGTGCCAGCTGCCCCTCAGGGGGCGAGGGATACAATGAGCAGTTCTTC.

This clonotype came up many times. The rearrangement uses TRBV28 and TRBJ2-1, with D maybe TRBD2 (7 bases). Trimming removed 2 bases from V and 3 bases from J, with 20 bases in between. In germline, CDR1 is MDHEN, CDR2 SYDVKM. The CDR3 extends over 18 amino acids. The CDR3 spells CASSLRGSGGWIYNEQFF. The DNA for the CDR3 is TGTGCCAGCAGTTTAAGAGGGTCGGGGGGCTGGATCTACAATGAGCAGTTCTTC.

This clonotype was seen a handful of times. The chain carries TRBV7-9 and TRBJ1-4; no clear D. V dropped 1 base and J dropped 8 bases, with 8 bases sitting between them. Per the germline V gene, CDR1 is SEHNR and CDR2 is FQNEAQ (reference sequence). The CDR3 sequence is 13 residues long. CDR3 loop: CASSLVVREKLFF. The DNA of the CDR3 is TGTGCCAGCAGCTTAGTAGTCCGGGAAAAACTGTTTTTT.

In its sample, this clonotype was seen a few times. The chain is built from TRBV19 and TRBJ2-3; D call uncertain. V was cut by 5 bases and J by 1 base, with 10 bases left in between. The CDR3 runs 14 residues. Germline CDR1 LNHDA, CDR2 SQIVND (reference sequence). This CDR3 reads CASSELVGTDTQYF. CDR3 in DNA: TGTGCCAGTAGTGAGTTGGTTGGCACAGATACGCAGTATTTT.

The V gene is TRBV4-3, the J gene TRBJ1-3, with 7 bases identical to TRBD1. V shed 0 bases and J 0 bases; nucleotides not matched to a gene: 2. The CDR3 has 16 amino acids. Germline CDR1 is LGHNA and CDR2 is YSLEER. CDR3 sequence (DNA): TGCGCCAGCAGCCAAGATCAGGGGGGCTCTGGAAACACCATATATTTT. Translating gives CASSQDQGGSGNTIYF.

The chain has TRBV2 and TRBJ1-2; no reliable D call. Trimming removed 2 bases at V and 6 bases at J, with 19 bases between. The CDR3 covers 16 residues. The germline CDR1 and CDR2 sequences are SNHLY and FYNNEI. The CDR3 DNA reads as TGTGCCAGCAGTGAACAAACCGGCACCATCTTGGATGGCTACACCTTC. Amino acid sequence: CASSEQTGTILDGYTF.

V gene TRBV13 combines with J gene TRBJ2-1; D remains ambiguous. Trimming shortened V by 2 bases and J by 10 bases, and 6 bases separated the two germline ends. This CDR3 is 11 amino acids long. Germline CDR1 reads PRHDT; CDR2 reads FYEKMQ (reference sequence). This CDR3 is CASSLIGEQFF. The CDR3 DNA reads as TGTGCCAGCAGCTTAATTGGCGAGCAGTTCTTC.

The chain joins TRBV28 to TRBJ1-5; the D gene is possibly TRBD1 (6 bases). This CDR3 is built from 16 residues. Germline V lookup: CDR1 MDHEN, CDR2 SYDVKM. The V end lost 4 bases, the J end lost 1 base, and 14 bases lay between the germline ends. CDR3 DNA: TGTGCCAGCAGTTCGTACAGGGATAGGAGCAATCAGCCCCAGCATTTT. Residues: CASSSYRDRSNQPQHF. The whole variable domain, remainder taken from reference TRBV28 and TRBJ1-5, is DVKVTQSSRYLVKRTGEKVFLECVQDMDHENMFWYRQDPGLGLRLIYFSYDVKMKEKGDIPEGYSVSREKKERFSLILESASTNQTSMYLCASSSYRDRSNQPQHFGDGTRLSIL.

There are many counts of this clonotype. V and J are TRBV7-8 and TRBJ2-3; TRBD1 matches 7 bases. Germline V gene lookup returns CDR1 SGHVS and CDR2 FQNEAQ. The CDR3 runs to 15 residues. V lost 6 bases and J lost 1; bases outside the gene matches: 7. CDR3 in amino acids: CASSLNRGGTDTQYF. The CDR3, as DNA: TGTGCCAGCAGTCTGAACAGGGGAGGCACAGATACGCAGTATTTT.

In this sample, this clonotype turned up a few times. The rearrangement uses TRBV27 and TRBJ1-6; no clear D. Germline V lookup: CDR1 MNHEY, CDR2 SMNVEV (reference sequence). This CDR3 comprises 15 residues. V lost 5 bases to trimming and J lost 10 bases, with 18 bases between them. The CDR3: CASSPAANVGSPLHF. The DNA for the CDR3 is TGTGCCAGCAGTCCCGCAGCGAATGTGGGATCACCCCTCCACTTT.

The sample holds many counts of this clonotype. This chain connects TRBV7-8 to TRBJ2-3; 7 bases map to TRBD1. This CDR3 region has 15 residues. J was trimmed by 5 bases and V by 1 base; bases with no gene match: 6. From germline, CDR1 is SGHVS and CDR2 FQNEAQ. In DNA form, the CDR3 reads TGTGCCAGCAGCTTAGTAGGGGGCGGTGGAGATACGCAGTATTTT. It specifies CASSLVGGGGDTQYF.

The table lists this clonotype with a count of one. The rearrangement joins TRBV19 to TRBJ2-1, with D possibly being TRBD1 (6 bases). Per germline, CDR1 LNHDA and CDR2 SQIVND (reference sequence). The CDR3 spans 14 residues. The V end was cut by 5 bases, the J end by 6 bases, with 14 bases between. The CDR3 loop is CASSPGADFNEQFF. DNA for the CDR3: TGTGCCAGTAGTCCAGGGGCCGACTTCAATGAGCAGTTCTTC.

Turning to this clonotype: This may be a read error, as it is one base from a much larger clone. The rearrangement joins TRBV7-9 to TRBJ1-1; D remains unclear. Germline V gene lookup returns CDR1 SEHNR and CDR2 FQNEAQ (reference sequence). Deletions cut 3 bases from V and 1 base from J, with 3 bases between. The CDR3 contains 12 residues. The DNA of the CDR3 is TGTGCCAGCAGCTTTGCGAACACTGAAGCTTTCTTT. Protein: CASSFANTEAFF.

The chain couples TRBV6-6 to TRBJ2-1; 15 bases are a match to TRBD2. The junction had 5 bases not matched to a gene; V was cut back by 2 bases and J by 6 bases. This CDR3 has 17 amino acids. Germline loops: CDR1 MNHNY, CDR2 SVGAGI (reference sequence). This CDR3 reads CASSYLGTSGGSNEQFF. The DNA of the CDR3 is TGTGCCAGCAGTTACCTAGGGACTAGCGGGGGGTCCAATGAGCAGTTCTTC.

The CDR3 is CASSIGVPDTQYF. Written as DNA, the CDR3 is TGTGCCAGTAGTATTGGTGTCCCGGATACGCAGTATTTT. The V gene is TRBV19, the J gene TRBJ2-3, with no clear D. Germline values: CDR1 LNHDA, CDR2 SQIVND (reference sequence). The CDR3 is made up of 13 amino acids. Trimming removed 3 bases from V and 6 bases from J, with 10 bases in between.

In its sample, this clonotype was seen a few times. The DNA for the CDR3 is TGTGCCAGCAGTAGGACACCGGAGAACACTGAAGCTTTCTTT. This translates into CASSRTPENTEAFF. The chain employs TRBV12-3 or TRBV12-4 and TRBJ1-1, with D tentatively TRBD1 (5 bases). The CDR3 consists of 14 residues. Deletions cut 5 bases from V and 1 base from J, with 11 bases between.

About this clonotype itself: At one end, the junction sequence differs from germline, possibly due to a read error. The chain is built from TRBV7-6 and TRBJ1-3; 7 bases align to TRBD1. Germline CDR1 and CDR2: SGHVS and FNYEAQ. This CDR3 comprises 16 residues. The CDR3, as DNA: TGTGTCAGCAGCTTAGCCCCGACAGGGAATGGAAACACCATATATTTT. It yields the protein CVSSLAPTGNGNTIYF.

This chain links TRBV20-1 with TRBJ2-4, with 7 positions matching TRBD1. V dropped 5 bases and J dropped 3; count of bases not matched to a gene: 4. Looked up from germline, CDR1 is DFQATT and CDR2 is SNEGSKA (reference sequence). The CDR3 contains 13 residues. The CDR3 is CSAFGQVKNIQYF. CDR3 coding DNA: TGCAGTGCTTTTGGACAGGTCAAAAACATTCAGTACTTC.

The V call is TRBV19, the J call TRBJ2-5; TRBD2 agrees at 7 bases. This CDR3 contains 14 residues. From germline, CDR1 is LNHDA and CDR2 SQIVND (reference sequence). The trim removed 5 bases at V and 1 base at J, leaving 4 bases unmatched. This CDR3 reads CASSGASGQETQYF. CDR3 in DNA: TGTGCCAGTAGTGGTGCTAGCGGCCAAGAGACCCAGTACTTC. Complete variable domain (other parts from reference TRBV19 and TRBJ2-5): DGGITQSPKYLFRKEGQNVTLSCEQNLNHDAMYWYRQDPGQGLRLIYYSQIVNDFQKGDIAEGYSVSREKKESFPLTVTSAQKNPTAFYLCASSGASGQETQYFGPGTRLLVL.

This clonotype was seen more than once but under ten times. The V gene is TRBV19, the J gene TRBJ1-1; no clear D. CDR1 is LNHDA, CDR2 SQIVND, per germline (reference sequence). The CDR3 sequence is 13 residues long. V lost 5 bases to trimming and J lost 1 base, with 8 bases between them. This CDR3 is CASSYMENTEAFF. The CDR3 bases are TGTGCCAGTAGTTACATGGAGAACACTGAAGCTTTCTTT.

This chain connects TRBV19 to TRBJ2-1, with a possible D match to TRBD2 (6 bases). Germline V gene sequence: CDR1 LNHDA, CDR2 SQIVND (reference sequence). The CDR3 runs 16 residues. V lost 5 bases, J lost 4 bases, and 18 bases lay in between. CDR3 loop: CASSVSGLVSYNEQFF. The CDR3 nucleotides read TGTGCCAGTAGTGTCTCGGGACTCGTTTCATACAATGAGCAGTTCTTC.

This sequence joins TRBV14 and TRBJ2-7, with a possible D match to TRBD1 (6 bases). Trimming stripped 1 base from V and 3 bases from J, with 13 bases between. Germline lookup yields CDR1 SGHDN and CDR2 FVKESK. This CDR3 has 15 residues. The CDR3 sequence: CASSQVSQGHYEQYV. Here the CDR3 DNA reads TGTGCCAGCAGCCAAGTTTCTCAGGGGCACTACGAGCAGTACGTC.

This clonotype was counted at least ten times. The chain joins TRBV29-1 to TRBJ2-1, with 7 nucleotides matching TRBD1. Trimming took 7 bases from V and 8 from J; bases not matched to a gene: 5. The CDR3 is made up of 11 amino acids. Germline V gene data show CDR1 as SQVTM and CDR2 as ANQGSEA. The CDR3 DNA is TGCAGCGGCAACAGGGGTCATGAGCAGTTCTTC. This gives the protein CSGNRGHEQFF.

The genes are TRBV20-1 and TRBJ1-1, with a tentative D call TRBD1 (5 bases). Germline V gene data show CDR1 as DFQATT and CDR2 as SNEGSKA (reference sequence). The germline V and J ends were trimmed by 4 bases and 6 bases, with 15 bases remaining between them. The CDR3 covers 13 residues. CDR3 amino acids: CSAKAGMGAEAFF. DNA for the CDR3: TGCAGTGCTAAGGCAGGGATGGGGGCTGAAGCTTTCTTT.